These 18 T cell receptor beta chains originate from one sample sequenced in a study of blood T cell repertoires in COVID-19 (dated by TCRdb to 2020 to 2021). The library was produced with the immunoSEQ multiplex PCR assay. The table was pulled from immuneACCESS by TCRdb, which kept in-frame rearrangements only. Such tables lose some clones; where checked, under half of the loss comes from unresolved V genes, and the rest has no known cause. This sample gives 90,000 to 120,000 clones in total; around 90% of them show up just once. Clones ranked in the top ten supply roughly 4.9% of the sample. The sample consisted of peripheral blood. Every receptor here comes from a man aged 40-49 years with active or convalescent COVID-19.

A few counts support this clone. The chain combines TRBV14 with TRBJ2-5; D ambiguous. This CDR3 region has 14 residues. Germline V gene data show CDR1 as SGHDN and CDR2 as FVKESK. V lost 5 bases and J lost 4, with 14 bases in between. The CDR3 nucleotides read TGTGCCAGCAGCGCAAGATCAGGAATAGAGACCCAGTACTTC. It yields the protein CASSARSGIETQYF.

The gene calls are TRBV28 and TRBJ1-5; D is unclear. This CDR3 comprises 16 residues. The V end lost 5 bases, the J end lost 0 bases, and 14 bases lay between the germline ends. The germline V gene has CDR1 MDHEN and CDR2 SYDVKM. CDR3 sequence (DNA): TGTGCCAGCAGTCCACCCGGAGGCTCTAGCAATCAGCCCCAGCATTTT. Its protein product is CASSPPGGSSNQPQHF.

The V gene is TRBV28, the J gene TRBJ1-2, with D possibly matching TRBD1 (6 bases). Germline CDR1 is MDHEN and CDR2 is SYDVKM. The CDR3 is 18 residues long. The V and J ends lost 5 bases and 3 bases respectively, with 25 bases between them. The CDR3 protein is CASSPPSLNRDRDYGYTF. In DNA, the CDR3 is TGTGCCAGCAGTCCCCCCTCATTAAACAGGGACCGGGACTATGGCTACACCTTC.

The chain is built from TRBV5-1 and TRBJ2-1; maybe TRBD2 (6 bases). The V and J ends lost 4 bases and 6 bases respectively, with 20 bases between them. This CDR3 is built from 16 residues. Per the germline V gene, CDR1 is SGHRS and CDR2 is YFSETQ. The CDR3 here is CASSPSGTQAGNEQFF. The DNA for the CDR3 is TGCGCCAGCAGCCCGTCCGGGACTCAGGCGGGCAATGAGCAGTTCTTC.

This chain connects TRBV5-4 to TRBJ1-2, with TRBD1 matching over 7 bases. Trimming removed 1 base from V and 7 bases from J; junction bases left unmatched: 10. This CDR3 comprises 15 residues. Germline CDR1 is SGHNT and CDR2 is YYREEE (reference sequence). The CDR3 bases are TGTGCCAGCAGCTTGACCGGGACAGCGATAATTGGCTACACCTTC. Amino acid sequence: CASSLTGTAIIGYTF.

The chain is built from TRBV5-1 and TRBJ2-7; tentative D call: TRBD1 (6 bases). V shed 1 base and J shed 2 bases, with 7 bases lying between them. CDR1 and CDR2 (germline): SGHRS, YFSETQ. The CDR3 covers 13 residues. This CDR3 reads CASSLTGPYEQYF. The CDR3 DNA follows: TGCGCCAGCAGCTTGACAGGGCCCTACGAGCAGTACTTC.

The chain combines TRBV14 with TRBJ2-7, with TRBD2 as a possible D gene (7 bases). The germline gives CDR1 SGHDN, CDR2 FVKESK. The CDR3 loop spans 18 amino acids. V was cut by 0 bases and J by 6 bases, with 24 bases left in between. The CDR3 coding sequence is TGTGCCAGCAGCCAAGATCGGGGGGCCGTGGCGTCTCGTGGCGAGCAGTACTTC. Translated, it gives CASSQDRGAVASRGEQYF. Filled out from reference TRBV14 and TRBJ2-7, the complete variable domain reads EAGVTQFPSHSVIEKGQTVTLRCDPISGHDNLYWYRRVMGKEIKFLLHFVKESKQDESGMPNNRFLAERTGGTYSTLKVQPAELEDSGVYFCASSQDRGAVASRGEQYFGPGTRLTVT.

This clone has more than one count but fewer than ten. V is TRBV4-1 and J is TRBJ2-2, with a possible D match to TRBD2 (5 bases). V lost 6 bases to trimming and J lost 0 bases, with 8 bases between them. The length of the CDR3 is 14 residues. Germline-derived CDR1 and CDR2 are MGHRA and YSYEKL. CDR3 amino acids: CASRRAANTGELFF. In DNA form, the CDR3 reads TGCGCCAGCAGGAGGGCCGCGAACACCGGGGAGCTGTTTTTT.

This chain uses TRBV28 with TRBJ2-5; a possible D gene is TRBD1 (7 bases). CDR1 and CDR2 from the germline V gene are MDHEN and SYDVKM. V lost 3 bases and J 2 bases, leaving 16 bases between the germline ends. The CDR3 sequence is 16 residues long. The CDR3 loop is CASSLAAGGWQETQYF. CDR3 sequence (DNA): TGTGCCAGCAGTTTGGCGGCAGGGGGGTGGCAAGAGACCCAGTACTTC.

The CDR3 coding sequence is TGTGCCAGTAGTATCCTCAGGGGAGGCTACACCTTC. Protein sequence: CASSILRGGYTF. The J gene is TRBJ1-2, the V gene TRBV19, with a tentative D call TRBD1 (6 bases). The V gene's germline CDR1 is LNHDA and CDR2 SQIVND (reference sequence). CDR3 length: 12 amino acids. Trimming shortened V by 3 bases and J by 8 bases, and 10 bases separated the two germline ends.

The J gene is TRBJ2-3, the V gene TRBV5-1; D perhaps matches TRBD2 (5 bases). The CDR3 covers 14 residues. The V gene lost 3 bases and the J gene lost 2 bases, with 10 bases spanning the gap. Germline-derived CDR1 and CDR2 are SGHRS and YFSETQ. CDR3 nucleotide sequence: TGCGCCAGCAGCTACCGACGGGACACAGATACGCAGTATTTT. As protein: CASSYRRDTDTQYF.

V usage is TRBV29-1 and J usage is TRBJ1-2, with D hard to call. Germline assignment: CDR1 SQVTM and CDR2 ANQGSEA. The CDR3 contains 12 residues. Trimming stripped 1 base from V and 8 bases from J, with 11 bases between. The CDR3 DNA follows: TGCAGCGTTGAAGGTCGCGGTAGGGGCTACACCTTC. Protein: CSVEGRGRGYTF. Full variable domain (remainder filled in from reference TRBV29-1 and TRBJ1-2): SAVISQKPSRDICQRGTSLTIQCQVDSQVTMMFWYRQQPGQSLTLIATANQGSEATYESGFVIDKFPISRPNLTFSTLTVSNMSPEDSSIYLCSVEGRGRGYTFGSGTRLTVV.

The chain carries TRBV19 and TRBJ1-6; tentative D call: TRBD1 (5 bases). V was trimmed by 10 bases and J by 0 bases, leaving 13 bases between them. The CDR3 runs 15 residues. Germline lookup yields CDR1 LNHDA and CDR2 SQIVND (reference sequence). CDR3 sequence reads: CATKGRSSYNSPLHF. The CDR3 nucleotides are TGTGCCACCAAGGGGAGGAGCTCCTATAATTCACCCCTCCACTTT.

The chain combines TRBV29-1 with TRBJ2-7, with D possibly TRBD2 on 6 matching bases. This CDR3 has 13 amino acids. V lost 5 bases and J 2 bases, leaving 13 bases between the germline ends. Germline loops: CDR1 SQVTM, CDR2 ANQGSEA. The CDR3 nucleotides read TGCAGCGTTCAAAACGGAGGGGCCTACGAGCAGTACTTC. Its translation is CSVQNGGAYEQYF.

The CDR3 region is CASSPVNLAVLTDTQYF. CDR3 nucleotides: TGTGCCAGCAGCCCGGTTAATCTAGCGGTCCTAACAGATACGCAGTATTTT. The chain joins TRBV14 to TRBJ2-3; 7 positions match TRBD2. Germline CDR1 reads SGHDN; CDR2 reads FVKESK. V was clipped by 4 bases and J by 3 bases; unmatched bases: 13. The length of the CDR3 is 17 residues.

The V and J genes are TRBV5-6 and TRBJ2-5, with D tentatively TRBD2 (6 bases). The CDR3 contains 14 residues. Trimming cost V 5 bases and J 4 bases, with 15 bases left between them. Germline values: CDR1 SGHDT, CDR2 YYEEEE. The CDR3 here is CASSSGTGVETQYF. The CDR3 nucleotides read TGTGCCAGCAGTTCCGGGACTGGGGTAGAGACCCAGTACTTC.

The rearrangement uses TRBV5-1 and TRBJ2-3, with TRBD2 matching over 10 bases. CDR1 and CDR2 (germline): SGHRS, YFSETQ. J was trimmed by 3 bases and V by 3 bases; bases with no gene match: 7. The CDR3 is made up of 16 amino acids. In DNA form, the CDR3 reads TGCGCCAGCAGCTCGCTAGCGGGAGTCGGTACAGATACGCAGTATTTT. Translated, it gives CASSSLAGVGTDTQYF.

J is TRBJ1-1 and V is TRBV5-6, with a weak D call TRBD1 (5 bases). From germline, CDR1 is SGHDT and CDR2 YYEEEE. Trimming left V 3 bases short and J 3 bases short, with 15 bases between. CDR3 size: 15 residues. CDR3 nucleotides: TGTGCCAGCAGCTGGGGCCCCGGTCATGACACTGAAGCTTTCTTT. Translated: CASSWGPGHDTEAFF.